Given below is one T cell receptor beta chain in context. Its antigen is undetermined. Profiled with immunoSEQ multiplex PCR; TCRdb holds only in-frame clones, not every one. The repertoire holds around 160,000 clones, around 88% seen once, with around 15% in the top ten. V was shortened by 4 bases and J by 0 bases, with 9 bases between the two germline ends. The CDR3 covers 14 residues. CDR1 is SNHLY and CDR2 is FYNNEI in the germline V gene. These data are taken from a study of T cell responses to AZD1222 COVID-19 vaccine. Study outcomes and limitations: Regions left unmutated in variants are reportedly the target of nearly half of spike-specific TCRs.

The source was peripheral blood, collected on day 0 of AZD1222 vaccination. The chain uses TRBV2 and TRBJ1-1; D gene uncertain. This clonotype originated in an adult in good health. This CDR3 is CASSVNRMNTEAFF. As DNA, the CDR3 is TGTGCCAGCAGTGTTAATAGGATGAACACTGAAGCTTTCTTT. Complete variable domain (other parts from reference TRBV2 and TRBJ1-1): EPEVTQTPSHQVTQMGQEVILRCVPISNHLYFYWYRQILGQKVEFLVSFYNNEISEKSEIFDDQFSVERPDGSNFTLKIRSTKLEDSAMYFCASSVNRMNTEAFFGQGTRLTVV.